This note documents a single T cell receptor (beta chain) sequence. Its target is not known. Amplification used 60 Vbeta primers and 13 Jbeta primers. Clones were read by immunoSEQ multiplex PCR, and TCRdb kept only the in-frame ones, dropping some. The data show about 180,000 clones, 75% to 85% seen once. The data belong to a study of cytomegalovirus exposure and HLA in healthy donors. Findings and caveats of the study: Usually a TCR sequence was rare, but some public TCRs were found in many donors. Most CMV-associated TCR beta chains appeared HLA-restricted in a later analysis. Analysis performed later showed TCR beta chains linked to HLA being more clonally expanded than equally common others.

The V gene's germline CDR1 is GTSNPN and CDR2 SVGIG (reference sequence). The CDR3 runs to 13 residues. V dropped 4 bases and J dropped 7 bases, with 16 bases sitting between them. The clonotype originates from a girl aged 2 to 9 in good health and CMV-seropositive. The chain uses TRBV30 and TRBJ1-2; D is possibly TRBD1 (6 bases). Sequenced: PBMCs. CDR3 protein: CAWMMGRGGGYTF. DNA of the CDR3: TGTGCCTGGATGATGGGCAGGGGTGGTGGCTACACCTTC.